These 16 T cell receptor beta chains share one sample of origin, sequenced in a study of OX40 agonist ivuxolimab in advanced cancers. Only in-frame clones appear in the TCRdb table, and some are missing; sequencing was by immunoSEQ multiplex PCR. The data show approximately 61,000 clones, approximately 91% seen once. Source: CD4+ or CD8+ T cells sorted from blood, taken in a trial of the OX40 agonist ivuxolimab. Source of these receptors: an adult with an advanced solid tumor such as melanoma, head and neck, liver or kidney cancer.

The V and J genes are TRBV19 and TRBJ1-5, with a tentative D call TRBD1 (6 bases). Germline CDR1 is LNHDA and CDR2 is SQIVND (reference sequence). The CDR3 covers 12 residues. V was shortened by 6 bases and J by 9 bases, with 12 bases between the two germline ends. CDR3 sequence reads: CASRWGQGPQHF. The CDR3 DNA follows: TGTGCCAGTAGGTGGGGGCAAGGGCCCCAGCATTTT.

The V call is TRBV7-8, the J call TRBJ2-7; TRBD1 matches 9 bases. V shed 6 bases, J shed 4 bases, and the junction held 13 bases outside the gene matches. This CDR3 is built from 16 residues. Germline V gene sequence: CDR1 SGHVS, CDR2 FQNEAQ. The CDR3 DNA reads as TGTGCCAGCAGAGACGGACAGGGGCCTTCTCTTTACGAGCAGTACTTC. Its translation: CASRDGQGPSLYEQYF.

The CDR3 spells CASSVGSGLNTEAFF. In DNA, the CDR3 is TGTGCCAGCAGCGTAGGTAGCGGATTGAACACTGAAGCTTTCTTT. The chain combines TRBV9 with TRBJ1-1, with D unclear. Germline-derived CDR1 and CDR2 are SGDLS and YYNGEE. V gave up 0 bases and J gave up 0 bases, with 9 bases separating them. CDR3 length: 15 amino acids. Full variable domain (rest looked up from reference TRBV9 and TRBJ1-1): DSGVTQTPKHLITATGQRVTLRCSPRSGDLSVYWYQQSLDQGLQFLIQYYNGEERAKGNILERFSAQQFPDLHSELNLSSLELGDSALYFCASSVGSGLNTEAFFGQGTRLTVV.

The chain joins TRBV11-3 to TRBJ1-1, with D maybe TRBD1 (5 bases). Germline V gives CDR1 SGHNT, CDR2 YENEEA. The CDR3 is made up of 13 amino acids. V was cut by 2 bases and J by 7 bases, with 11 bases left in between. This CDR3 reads CASSLIVGVEAFF. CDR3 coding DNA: TGTGCCAGCAGCTTAATTGTGGGGGTTGAAGCTTTCTTT.

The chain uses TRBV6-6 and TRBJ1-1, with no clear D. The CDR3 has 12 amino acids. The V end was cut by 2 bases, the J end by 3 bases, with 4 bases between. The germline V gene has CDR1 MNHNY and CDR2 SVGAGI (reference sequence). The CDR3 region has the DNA TGTGCCAGCAGTTACGGGGACACTGAAGCTTTCTTT. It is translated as CASSYGDTEAFF.

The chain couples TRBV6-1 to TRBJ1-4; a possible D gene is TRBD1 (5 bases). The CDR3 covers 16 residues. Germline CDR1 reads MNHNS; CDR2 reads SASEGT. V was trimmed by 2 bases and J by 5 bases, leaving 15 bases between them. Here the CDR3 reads CASSEWDGGENEKLFF. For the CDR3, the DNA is TGTGCCAGCAGTGAATGGGATGGAGGGGAGAATGAAAAACTGTTTTTT.

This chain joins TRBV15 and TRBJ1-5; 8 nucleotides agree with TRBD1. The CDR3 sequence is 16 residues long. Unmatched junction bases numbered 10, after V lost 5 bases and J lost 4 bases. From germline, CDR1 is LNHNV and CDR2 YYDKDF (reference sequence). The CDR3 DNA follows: TGTGCCACCAGCCCAGGATGGCAGGGGGCGAATCAGCCCCAGCATTTT. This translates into CATSPGWQGANQPQHF.

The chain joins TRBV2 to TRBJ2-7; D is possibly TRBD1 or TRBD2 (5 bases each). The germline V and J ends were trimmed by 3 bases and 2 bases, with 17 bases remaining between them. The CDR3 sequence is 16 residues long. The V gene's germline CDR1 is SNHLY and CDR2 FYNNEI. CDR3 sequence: CASSDMVGPTTYEQYF. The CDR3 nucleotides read TGTGCCAGCAGTGATATGGTGGGACCCACCACCTACGAGCAGTACTTC. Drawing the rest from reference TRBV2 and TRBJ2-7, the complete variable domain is EPEVTQTPSHQVTQMGQEVILRCVPISNHLYFYWYRQILGQKVEFLVSFYNNEISEKSEIFDDQFSVERPDGSNFTLKIRSTKLEDSAMYFCASSDMVGPTTYEQYFGPGTRLTVT.

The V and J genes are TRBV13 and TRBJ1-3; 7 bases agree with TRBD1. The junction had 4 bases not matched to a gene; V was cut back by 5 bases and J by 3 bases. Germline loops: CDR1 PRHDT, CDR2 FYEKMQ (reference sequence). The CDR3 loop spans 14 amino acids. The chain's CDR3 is CASSPWDSGNTIYF. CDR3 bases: TGTGCCAGCAGCCCCTGGGACAGTGGAAACACCATATATTTT.

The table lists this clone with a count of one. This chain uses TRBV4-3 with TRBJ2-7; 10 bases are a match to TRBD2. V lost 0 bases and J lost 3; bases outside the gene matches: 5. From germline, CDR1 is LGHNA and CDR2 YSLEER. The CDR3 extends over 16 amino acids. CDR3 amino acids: CASSQELSGRVYEQYF. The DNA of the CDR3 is TGCGCCAGCAGCCAAGAGTTGAGCGGGAGGGTCTACGAGCAGTACTTC.

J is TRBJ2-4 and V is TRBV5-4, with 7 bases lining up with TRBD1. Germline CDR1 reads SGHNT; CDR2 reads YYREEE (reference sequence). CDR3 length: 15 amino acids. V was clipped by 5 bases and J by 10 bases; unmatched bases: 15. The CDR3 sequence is CASSRNEGAPAIQYF. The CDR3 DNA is TGTGCCAGCAGTAGGAATGAGGGGGCCCCGGCAATTCAGTACTTC.

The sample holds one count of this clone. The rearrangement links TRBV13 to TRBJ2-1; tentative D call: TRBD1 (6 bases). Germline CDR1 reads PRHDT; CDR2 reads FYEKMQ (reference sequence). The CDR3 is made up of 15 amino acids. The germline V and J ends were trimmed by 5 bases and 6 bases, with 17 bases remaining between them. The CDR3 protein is CASSPPLGQFNEQFF. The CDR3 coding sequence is TGTGCCAGCAGCCCCCCCCTTGGACAGTTCAATGAGCAGTTCTTC.

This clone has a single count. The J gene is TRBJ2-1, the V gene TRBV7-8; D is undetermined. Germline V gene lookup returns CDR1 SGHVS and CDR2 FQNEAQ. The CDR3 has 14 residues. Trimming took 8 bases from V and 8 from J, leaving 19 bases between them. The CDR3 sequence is CASSTERARDEQFF. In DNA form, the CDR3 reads TGTGCCAGCTCGACGGAAAGGGCGAGAGATGAGCAGTTCTTC.

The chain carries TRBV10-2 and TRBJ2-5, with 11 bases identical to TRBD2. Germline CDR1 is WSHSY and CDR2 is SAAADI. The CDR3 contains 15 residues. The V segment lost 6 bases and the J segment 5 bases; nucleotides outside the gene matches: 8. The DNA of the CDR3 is TGCGCCAGCAGAACTAGCGGGAGTAGGGTGGAGACCCAGTACTTC. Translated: CASRTSGSRVETQYF.

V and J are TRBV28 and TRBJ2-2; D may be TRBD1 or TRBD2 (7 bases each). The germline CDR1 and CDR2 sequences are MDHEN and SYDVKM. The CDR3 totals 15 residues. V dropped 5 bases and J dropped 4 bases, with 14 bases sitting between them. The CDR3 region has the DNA TGTGCCAGCAGTCATACCAGGGGGGGCACCGGGGAGCTGTTTTTT. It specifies CASSHTRGGTGELFF.

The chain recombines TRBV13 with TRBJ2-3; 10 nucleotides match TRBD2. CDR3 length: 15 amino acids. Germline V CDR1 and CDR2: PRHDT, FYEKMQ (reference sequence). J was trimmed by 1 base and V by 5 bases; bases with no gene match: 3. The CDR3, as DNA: TGTGCCAGCAGCCTCGGGACTAGCGGCACAGATACGCAGTATTTT. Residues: CASSLGTSGTDTQYF.